The 3 T cell receptor beta chains below come from one sample, sequenced in a study of T cells in Graves' hyperthyroidism and ophthalmopathy. Amplified regions were TCR beta CDR3 sequences from RNA transcripts. The HTBI primer set was used in a first-round RT-PCR of the TCR CDR3. MiXCR, applied by TCRdb to the multiplex PCR reads, yields one record per CDR3 protein. The table has 350,000 or so distinct CDR3 sequences, roughly 20% seen once. Sequenced input: blood. These receptors were taken from a woman in her thirties or forties with Graves' ophthalmopathy.

In this sample, this clonotype turned up many times. The chain is built from TRBV4-2 and TRBJ2-2; 9 nucleotides align to TRBD1. CDR3 size: 16 residues. Trimming cost V 4 bases and J 7 bases; bases outside gene matches: 10. Looked up from germline, CDR1 is LGHNA and CDR2 is YNFKEQ. The CDR3 bases are TGTGCCAGCAGCCGGGAAGGGACAGGGTTTATCGGGGAGCTGTTTTTT. Translated: CASSREGTGFIGELFF.

In its sample, this clonotype was seen a few times. This may arise from a read error, as a much more abundant clone is one base away. The CDR3 DNA is TGTGTCAGCAGCCCCAAGGGGGTTGGGGAACAGCCCCAGCATTTT. Encoded protein: CVSSPKGVGEQPQHF. The rearrangement joins TRBV25-1 to TRBJ1-5; possibly TRBD1 for D (6 bases). CDR3 length: 15 residues. Looked up from germline, CDR1 is MGHDK and CDR2 is SYGVNS. Looking up the rest from reference TRBV25-1 and TRBJ1-5 gives the full variable domain: EADIYQTPRYLVIGTGKKITLECSQTMGHDKMYWYQQDPGMELHLIHYSYGVNSTEKGDLSSESTVSRIRTEHFPLTLESARPSHTSQYLCVSSPKGVGEQPQHFGDGTRLSIL.

This clonotype showed up many times. The chain employs TRBV7-9 and TRBJ1-1; 11 positions match TRBD1. Germline CDR1 and CDR2: SEHNR and FQNEAQ (reference sequence). V trimming: 4 bases; J trimming: 3 bases; junction bases outside the gene matches: 7. This CDR3 is 16 amino acids long. The CDR3: CASSSPPGQGDTEAFF. CDR3 coding DNA: TGTGCCAGCAGCTCGCCACCGGGACAGGGGGACACTGAAGCTTTCTTT.